These 25 T cell receptor beta chains came from one sample sequenced in a study of neurological immune-mediated disorders. The time point here: longitudinal time-point 2. In TCRdb, the 5' RACE reads were re-called with MiXCR into one record per CDR3 protein. This table has approximately 80,000 distinct CDR3 sequences, 5.8% appearing once. Specimen: PBMCs. These receptors all come from a woman aged 55-69 years with multiple sclerosis.

In this sample, this clonotype turned up many times. The chain joins TRBV15 to TRBJ2-4; the D gene could be TRBD1 or TRBD2 (5 bases each). The germline gives CDR1 LNHNV, CDR2 YYDKDF (reference sequence). The CDR3 runs 12 residues. Deletions cut 0 bases from V and 15 bases from J, with 12 bases between. Written as DNA, the CDR3 is TGTGCCACCAGCAGAGATCCCGGGACCCCGTACTTC. It yields the protein CATSRDPGTPYF.

This clonotype was detected ten times or more. The gene calls are TRBV5-1 and TRBJ1-5, with no clear D. The V gene lost 0 bases and the J gene lost 3 bases, with 7 bases spanning the gap. CDR3 length: 14 residues. Germline CDR1 is SGHRS and CDR2 is YFSETQ. The CDR3: CASSLGGVNQPQHF. In DNA form, the CDR3 reads TGCGCCAGCAGCTTGGGAGGAGTCAATCAGCCCCAGCATTTT.

At least ten counts were recorded for this clonotype. The chain employs TRBV20-1 and TRBJ1-2; 9 positions match TRBD1. Germline CDR1 is DFQATT and CDR2 is SNEGSKA (reference sequence). The CDR3 length is 13 residues. V gave up 5 bases and J gave up 4 bases; unmatched junction bases: 5. CDR3: CSAPGQGPYGYTF. CDR3 bases: TGCAGTGCTCCGGGACAGGGACCCTATGGCTACACCTTC.

Comment on this clonotype: With a much larger clone just one base away, this may be a read error. The J gene is TRBJ1-5, the V gene TRBV20-1, with 9 bases identical to TRBD1. The CDR3 spans 14 residues. Germline V gene sequence: CDR1 DFQATT, CDR2 SNEGSKA (reference sequence). CDR3 nucleotide sequence: TGCAGCCTCAAGGGACAGGGAAGGAGTCAGCCCCAGCATTTT. Protein: CSLKGQGRSQPQHF.

Worth noting for this clonotype: Compared with germline, one end of the junction differs, possibly owing to a read error. CDR3 residues: CSSSEDLSADTQYF. The CDR3 DNA sequence: TGTTCCAGCAGCGAGGACCTTAGCGCAGATACGCAGTATTTT. The genes are TRBV7-6 and TRBJ2-3; the D gene is possibly TRBD2 (5 bases). Germline CDR1 and CDR2: SGHVS and FNYEAQ. This CDR3 comprises 14 residues.

The chain joins TRBV6-1 to TRBJ1-1; D not certain. The ends were cut back, 6 bases at V and 1 base at J, with 18 bases in the middle. Germline lookup yields CDR1 MNHNS and CDR2 SASEGT. CDR3 size: 16 residues. CDR3 in DNA: TGTGCCAGCAGCTTCAGAACCGTAGGGCAGAACACTGAAGCTTTCTTT. It yields the protein CASSFRTVGQNTEAFF.

This chain links TRBV5-4 with TRBJ2-4; D uncertain. Per the germline V gene, CDR1 is SGHNT and CDR2 is YYREEE (reference sequence). V lost 1 base and J 6 bases, leaving 11 bases between the germline ends. The CDR3 totals 14 residues. CDR3 region: CASSLNPDGNIQYF. CDR3 nucleotides: TGTGCCAGCAGCTTGAACCCTGACGGAAACATTCAGTACTTC.

This clonotype was counted many times. The genes are TRBV29-1 and TRBJ1-1, with D possibly matching TRBD1 (6 bases). This CDR3 spans 14 amino acids. Germline CDR1 SQVTM, CDR2 ANQGSEA. V lost 7 bases and J 0 bases, leaving 15 bases between the germline ends. The CDR3 bases are TGCAGCGCCAGCGCCGGGGACATGAACACTGAAGCTTTCTTT. Protein product: CSASAGDMNTEAFF. Supplemented by reference TRBV29-1 and TRBJ1-1, the full variable domain reads SAVISQKPSRDICQRGTSLTIQCQVDSQVTMMFWYRQQPGQSLTLIATANQGSEATYESGFVIDKFPISRPNLTFSTLTVSNMSPEDSSIYLCSASAGDMNTEAFFGQGTRLTVV.

In its sample, this clonotype was seen many times. The chain uses TRBV4-2 and TRBJ2-7; D could derive from TRBD1 or TRBD2 (5 bases each). The CDR3 extends over 15 amino acids. The germline V and J ends were trimmed by 1 base and 1 base, with 11 bases remaining between them. Germline CDR1 and CDR2: LGHNA and YNFKEQ. CDR3 residues: CASSQVGTLSYEQYF. The DNA for the CDR3 is TGTGCCAGCAGCCAAGTGGGGACCCTGTCCTACGAGCAGTACTTC.

In its sample, this clonotype was seen many times. The chain uses TRBV20-1 and TRBJ2-1; 11 bases agree with TRBD2. Per the germline V gene, CDR1 is DFQATT and CDR2 is SNEGSKA (reference sequence). V trimming: 5 bases; J trimming: 7 bases; junction bases outside the gene matches: 16. This CDR3 has 17 residues. The DNA for the CDR3 is TGCAGTGCTTCCCTAGCGGGGGGACTGACGGGGGGGAATGAGCAGTTCTTC. It encodes CSASLAGGLTGGNEQFF.

Many counts were recorded for this clonotype. The rearrangement joins TRBV5-1 to TRBJ1-2, with D possibly matching TRBD1 (5 bases). Germline values: CDR1 SGHRS, CDR2 YFSETQ. V was pared by 0 bases and J by 4 bases, with 13 bases between. CDR3 length: 15 residues. CDR3 amino acids: CASSLAGAGGYGYTF. In DNA form, the CDR3 reads TGCGCCAGCAGCTTGGCCGGTGCGGGGGGCTATGGCTACACCTTC.

This clonotype was found a few times. The chain recombines TRBV21-1 with TRBJ2-1; TRBD1 was called by the table and not checked on the DNA. TRBV21-1 is marked as a pseudogene. CDR3 length: 19 amino acids. The CDR3 DNA reads TGTGCCAGCAGCAAGGTCGGTCGTTGCAGGGGGCTAGCCTACAATGAGCAGTTCTTC. Amino acid sequence: CASSKVGRCRGLAYNEQFF.

This clonotype was seen ten or more times. The DNA of the CDR3 is TGCAGCGTCCGTCAGGGTTACGGCGAGACCCAGTACTTC. Translation gives CSVRQGYGETQYF. J is TRBJ2-5 and V is TRBV29-1; TRBD1 is a possible D gene (5 bases). Germline V CDR1 and CDR2: SQVTM, ANQGSEA. Trimming cost V 6 bases and J 5 bases, with 16 bases left between them. The CDR3 loop spans 13 amino acids.

This clonotype was counted many times. J is TRBJ2-3 and V is TRBV15; D ambiguous. Trimming cost V 1 base and J 0 bases, with 8 bases left between them. The germline CDR1 and CDR2 sequences are LNHNV and YYDKDF (reference sequence). CDR3 length equals 15 residues. CDR3 residues: CATSRVVLSTDTQYF. CDR3 nucleotide sequence: TGTGCCACCAGCAGAGTAGTCCTGAGCACAGATACGCAGTATTTT.

In its sample, this clonotype was seen a few times. The chain joins TRBV11-3 to TRBJ2-6; D possibly uses TRBD1 or TRBD2 (5 bases each). The CDR3 has 15 residues. Between the trimmed V and J ends, which lost 7 bases and 0 bases, there was a span of 10 bases. CDR1 is SGHNT and CDR2 is YENEEA in the germline V gene. CDR3 in amino acids: CASTSGTSGANVLTF. CDR3 DNA sequence: TGTGCCAGCACTTCGGGGACCTCTGGGGCCAACGTCCTGACTTTC. Full variable domain (remainder filled in from reference TRBV11-3 and TRBJ2-6): EAGVVQSPRYKIIEKKQPVAFWCNPISGHNTLYWYLQNLGQGPELLIRYENEEAVDDSQLPKDRFSAERLKGVDSTLKIQPAELGDSAVYLCASTSGTSGANVLTFGAGSRLTVL.

This clonotype was seen ten or more times. The genes are TRBV5-1 and TRBJ1-2; 10 positions agree with TRBD1. The CDR3 covers 15 residues. Germline trimming cut 0 bases from V and 8 bases from J; bases unmatched to any gene: 7. The germline gives CDR1 SGHRS, CDR2 YFSETQ. CDR3 sequence: CASSLDLGQGRGYTF. In DNA form, the CDR3 reads TGCGCCAGCAGCTTGGATTTGGGACAGGGGAGAGGCTACACCTTC.

With regard to this clonotype: Being one base from a much bigger clone, this may be a read error. The chain couples TRBV18 to TRBJ2-2, with 7 bases that match TRBD1. J was trimmed by 4 bases and V by 8 bases; bases with no gene match: 13. Germline assignment: CDR1 KGHSH and CDR2 LQKENI. The CDR3 consists of 16 residues. The CDR3 DNA is TGTGCCAGCCCACTATCCGGGACAGCTTTCACCGGGGAGCTGTTTTTT. This sequence encodes CASPLSGTAFTGELFF.

This clonotype was picked up a small number of times. V is TRBV12-3 or TRBV12-4 and J is TRBJ1-2; a weak D match, TRBD1 (6 bases). The CDR3 sequence is 13 residues long. Trimming took off 8 bases at V and 3 bases at J, with 13 bases between the two ends. CDR3: CASPPEGDYGYTF. The CDR3 DNA follows: TGTGCCAGCCCTCCAGAGGGGGACTATGGCTACACCTTC.

This clonotype was seen ten or more times. The chain employs TRBV28 and TRBJ1-3, with TRBD1 identical over 7 bases. With 6 bases clipped from V and 4 bases from J, the junction kept 9 bases outside the gene matches. This CDR3 is 15 amino acids long. CDR1 is MDHEN, CDR2 SYDVKM, per germline. The CDR3 DNA follows: TGTGCCAGCAGCCGCCGGGGACAGCTAGGAAACACCATATATTTT. Protein sequence: CASSRRGQLGNTIYF.

Ten or more counts support this clonotype. CDR3 coding DNA: TGTGCCAGCAGGGGACTAGCGGGGGCCTCTAGCACAGATACGCAGTATTTT. Translation gives CASRGLAGASSTDTQYF. The chain recombines TRBV6-5 with TRBJ2-3, with TRBD2 identical over 14 bases. Germline V gene lookup returns CDR1 MNHEY and CDR2 SVGAGI. The CDR3 length is 17 residues. After removal of 6 bases from V and 0 bases from J, the junction contained 5 bases not matched to a gene.

The table lists this clonotype with many counts. The V and J genes are TRBV12-3 or TRBV12-4 and TRBJ2-1; D uncertain. Trimming cost V 5 bases and J 5 bases, with 10 bases left between them. There are 13 residues in the CDR3. Here the CDR3 reads CASSPQLHNEQFF. The CDR3 coding sequence is TGTGCCAGCAGTCCGCAGCTGCACAATGAGCAGTTCTTC.

This clonotype was recorded many times. The rearrangement uses TRBV6-5 and TRBJ2-5; possible D gene TRBD2, 7 bases. V was pared by 0 bases and J by 4 bases, with 12 bases between. This CDR3 is 15 amino acids long. The germline V gene has CDR1 MNHEY and CDR2 SVGAGI. The CDR3 sequence is CASSYSSRGAETQYF. CDR3 DNA sequence: TGTGCCAGCAGTTACTCGAGCCGGGGGGCAGAGACCCAGTACTTC.

This rearrangement joins TRBV10-2 to TRBJ1-2; 9 nucleotides align to TRBD1. CDR3 length equals 12 residues. Unmatched junction bases numbered 4, after V lost 7 bases and J lost 7 bases. Germline V gives CDR1 WSHSY, CDR2 SAAADI. The CDR3 reads CASTGTGFGYTF. CDR3 nucleotide sequence: TGCGCCAGCACCGGGACAGGGTTTGGCTACACCTTC.

This clonotype was counted at least ten times. The chain carries TRBV20-1 and TRBJ1-2, with 9 bases that match TRBD1. The CDR3 covers 15 residues. Germline loops: CDR1 DFQATT, CDR2 SNEGSKA (reference sequence). J lost 6 bases, V lost 6 bases, and 14 bases had no gene match. CDR3 nucleotide sequence: TGCAGTGCGGCCCCGGAGACAGGGGGTTTCAATGGCTACACCTTC. Translated, it gives CSAAPETGGFNGYTF.

At least ten counts were recorded for this clonotype. The chain has TRBV6-6 and TRBJ2-1; no reliable D call. V shed 6 bases and J shed 6 bases, with 9 bases lying between them. Looked up from germline, CDR1 is MNHNY and CDR2 is SVGAGI (reference sequence). The CDR3 has 12 residues. This CDR3 reads CASRPASNEQFF. The DNA for the CDR3 is TGTGCCAGCAGGCCTGCATCCAATGAGCAGTTCTTC.